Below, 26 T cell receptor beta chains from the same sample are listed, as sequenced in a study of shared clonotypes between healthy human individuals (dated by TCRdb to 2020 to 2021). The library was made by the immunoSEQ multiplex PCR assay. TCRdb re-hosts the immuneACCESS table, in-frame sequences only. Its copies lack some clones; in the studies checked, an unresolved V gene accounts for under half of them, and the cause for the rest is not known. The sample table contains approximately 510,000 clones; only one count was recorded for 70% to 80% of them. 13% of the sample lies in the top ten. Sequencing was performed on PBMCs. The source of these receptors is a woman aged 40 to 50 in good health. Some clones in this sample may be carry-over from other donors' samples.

Here the CDR3 DNA reads TGCGCCAGCAGCTCGAGACAGGGGGCGAGTGGCTACACCTTC. This encodes CASSSRQGASGYTF. The chain joins TRBV5-1 to TRBJ1-2; the match to TRBD1 covers 10 bases. Germline V gene data show CDR1 as SGHRS and CDR2 as YFSETQ. Unmatched junction bases numbered 6, after V lost 3 bases and J lost 7 bases. The CDR3 is made up of 14 amino acids. Full variable domain (missing parts from reference TRBV5-1 and TRBJ1-2): KAGVTQTPRYLIKTRGQQVTLSCSPISGHRSVSWYQQTPGQGLQFLFEYFSETQRNKGNFPGRFSGRQFSNSRSEMNVSTLELGDSALYLCASSSRQGASGYTFGSGTRLTVV.

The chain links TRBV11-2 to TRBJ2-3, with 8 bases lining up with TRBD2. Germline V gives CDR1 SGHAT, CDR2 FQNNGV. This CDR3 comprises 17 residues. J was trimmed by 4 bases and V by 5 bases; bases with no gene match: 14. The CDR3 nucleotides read TGTGCCAGCAGCCCTCGGCGGGGTAGCGGGATGTCAGATACGCAGTATTTT. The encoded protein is CASSPRRGSGMSDTQYF.

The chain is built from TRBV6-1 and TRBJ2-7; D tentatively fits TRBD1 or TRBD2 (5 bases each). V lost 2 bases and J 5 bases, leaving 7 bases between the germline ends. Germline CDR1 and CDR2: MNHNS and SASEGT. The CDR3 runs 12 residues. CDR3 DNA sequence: TGTGCCAGCAGTGAACTGGGGGACGAGCAGTACTTC. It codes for CASSELGDEQYF.

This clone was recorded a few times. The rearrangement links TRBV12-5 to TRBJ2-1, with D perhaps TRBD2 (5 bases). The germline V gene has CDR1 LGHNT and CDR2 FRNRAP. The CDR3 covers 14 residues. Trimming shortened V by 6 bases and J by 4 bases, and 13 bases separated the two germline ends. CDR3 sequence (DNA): TGTGCTAGTGGCAGCGGTGGGCTTTACAATGAGCAGTTCTTC. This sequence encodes CASGSGGLYNEQFF.

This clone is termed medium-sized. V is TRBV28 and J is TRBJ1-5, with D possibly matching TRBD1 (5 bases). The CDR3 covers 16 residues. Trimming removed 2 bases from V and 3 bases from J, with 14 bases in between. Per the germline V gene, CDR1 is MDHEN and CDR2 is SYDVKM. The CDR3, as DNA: TGTGCCAGCAGTTTAGCCGCAGACAGCTACAATCAGCCCCAGCATTTT. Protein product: CASSLAADSYNQPQHF.

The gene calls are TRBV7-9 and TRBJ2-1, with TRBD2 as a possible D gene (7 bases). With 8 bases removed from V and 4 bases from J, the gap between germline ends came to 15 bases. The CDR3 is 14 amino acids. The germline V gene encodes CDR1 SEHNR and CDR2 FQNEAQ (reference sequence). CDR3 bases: TGTGCCAGCCAAGGGGGGGGAAAATACAATGAGCAGTTCTTC. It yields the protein CASQGGGKYNEQFF.

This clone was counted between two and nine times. CDR3 residues: CASSLGSGQETQYF. The CDR3 nucleotides are TGTGCCAGCAGCTTGGGTAGCGGCCAAGAGACCCAGTACTTC. The chain combines TRBV5-4 with TRBJ2-5; D might be TRBD2 (6 bases). The ends were cut back, 0 bases at V and 1 base at J, with 7 bases in the middle. In germline, CDR1 is SGHNT, CDR2 YYREEE (reference sequence). This CDR3 has 14 amino acids.

CDR3 DNA: TGTGCCAGCAGTTCCGGGCCGTATCAGCCCCAGCATTTT. As protein: CASSSGPYQPQHF. The chain is built from TRBV27 and TRBJ1-5; D is uncertain. This CDR3 has 13 amino acids. Trimming pared 4 bases from V and 5 bases from J, leaving 9 bases between. CDR1 MNHEY and CDR2 SMNVEV come from the germline V gene (reference sequence).

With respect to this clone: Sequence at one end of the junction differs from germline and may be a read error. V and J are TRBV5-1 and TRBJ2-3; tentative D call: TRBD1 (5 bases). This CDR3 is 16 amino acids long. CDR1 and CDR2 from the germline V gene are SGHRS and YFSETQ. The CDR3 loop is CASTLGQVFGTDTQYF. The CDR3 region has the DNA TGCGCCAGCACCTTGGGGCAGGTCTTTGGCACAGATACGCAGTATTTT.

CDR3 nucleotide sequence: TGTGCCAGCAGCCACGAAATCGCTGGGTCAAATGAGCAGTTCTTC. Its protein product is CASSHEIAGSNEQFF. The chain carries TRBV7-9 and TRBJ2-1; D not certain. CDR3 size: 15 residues. Trimming stripped 5 bases from V and 7 bases from J, with 18 bases between. The germline V gene has CDR1 SEHNR and CDR2 FQNEAQ (reference sequence).

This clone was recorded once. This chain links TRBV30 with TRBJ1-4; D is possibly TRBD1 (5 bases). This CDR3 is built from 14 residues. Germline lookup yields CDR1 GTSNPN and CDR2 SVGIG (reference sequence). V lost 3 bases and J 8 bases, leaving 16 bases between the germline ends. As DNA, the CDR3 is TGTGCCTGGAGAGGGGCCTCCCCGGGAGAAAAACTGTTTTTT. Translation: CAWRGASPGEKLFF.

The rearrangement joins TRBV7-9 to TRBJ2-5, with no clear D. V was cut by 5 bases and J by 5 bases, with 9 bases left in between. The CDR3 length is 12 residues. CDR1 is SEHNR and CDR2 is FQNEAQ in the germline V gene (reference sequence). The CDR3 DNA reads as TGTGCCAGCAGCCGCAGAACGGAGACCCAGTACTTC. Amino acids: CASSRRTETQYF.

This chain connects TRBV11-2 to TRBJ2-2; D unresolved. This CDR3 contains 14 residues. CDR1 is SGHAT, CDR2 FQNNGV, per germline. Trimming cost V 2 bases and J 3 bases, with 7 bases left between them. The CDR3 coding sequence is TGTGCCAGCAGCTTAAGGAGTCACACCGGGGAGCTGTTTTTT. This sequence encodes CASSLRSHTGELFF.

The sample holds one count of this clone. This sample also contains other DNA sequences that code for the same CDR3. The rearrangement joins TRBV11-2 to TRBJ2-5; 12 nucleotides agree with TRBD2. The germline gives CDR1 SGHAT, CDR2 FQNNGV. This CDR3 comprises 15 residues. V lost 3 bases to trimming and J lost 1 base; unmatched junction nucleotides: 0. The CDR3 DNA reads TGTGCCAGCAGCTTGGGACTAGCGGGCCAAGAGACCCAGTACTTC. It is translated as CASSLGLAGQETQYF.

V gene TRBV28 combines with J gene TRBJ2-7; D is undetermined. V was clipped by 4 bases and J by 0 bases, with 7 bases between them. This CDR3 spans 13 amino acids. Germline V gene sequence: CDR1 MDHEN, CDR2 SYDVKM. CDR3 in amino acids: CASSYVSSYEQYF. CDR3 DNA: TGTGCCAGCAGTTACGTAAGCTCCTACGAGCAGTACTTC.

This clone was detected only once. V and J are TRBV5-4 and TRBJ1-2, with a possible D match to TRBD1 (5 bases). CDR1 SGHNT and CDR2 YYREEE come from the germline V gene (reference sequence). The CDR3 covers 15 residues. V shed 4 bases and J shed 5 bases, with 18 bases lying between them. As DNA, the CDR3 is TGTGCCAGCAGCATGGACCGAATGGGGGGTTATGGCTACACCTTC. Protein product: CASSMDRMGGYGYTF.

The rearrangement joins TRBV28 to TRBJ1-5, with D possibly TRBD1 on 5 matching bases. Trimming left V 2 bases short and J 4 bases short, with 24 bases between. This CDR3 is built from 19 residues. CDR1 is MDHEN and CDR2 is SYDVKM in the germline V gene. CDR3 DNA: TGTGCCAGCAGTTTAGACGTCGGGGGGACCAAGACGGATAATCAGCCCCAGCATTTT. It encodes CASSLDVGGTKTDNQPQHF.

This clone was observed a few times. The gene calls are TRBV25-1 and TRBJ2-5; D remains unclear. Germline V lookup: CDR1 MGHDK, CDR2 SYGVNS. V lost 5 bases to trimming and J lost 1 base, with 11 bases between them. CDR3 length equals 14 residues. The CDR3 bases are TGTGCCAGCAGTCCGCCGGCCGGCCAAGAGACCCAGTACTTC. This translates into CASSPPAGQETQYF.

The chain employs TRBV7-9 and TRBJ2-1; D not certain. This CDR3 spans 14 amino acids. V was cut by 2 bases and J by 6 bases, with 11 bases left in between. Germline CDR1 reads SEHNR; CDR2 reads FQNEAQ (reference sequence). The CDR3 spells CASSLFLIGNEQFF. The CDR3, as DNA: TGTGCCAGCAGCTTATTCCTAATCGGCAATGAGCAGTTCTTC.

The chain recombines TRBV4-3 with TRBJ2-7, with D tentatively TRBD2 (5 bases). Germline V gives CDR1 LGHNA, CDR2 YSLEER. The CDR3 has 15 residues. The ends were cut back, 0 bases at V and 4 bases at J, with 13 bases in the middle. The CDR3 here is CASSQEGGRTYEQYF. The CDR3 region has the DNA TGCGCCAGCAGCCAAGAAGGCGGACGGACTTACGAGCAGTACTTC.

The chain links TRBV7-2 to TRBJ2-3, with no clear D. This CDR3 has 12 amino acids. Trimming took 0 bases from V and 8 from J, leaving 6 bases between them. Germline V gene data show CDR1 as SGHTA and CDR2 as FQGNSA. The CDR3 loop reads CASSLALGTQYF. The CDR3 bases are TGTGCCAGCAGCTTAGCGCTAGGTACGCAGTATTTT.

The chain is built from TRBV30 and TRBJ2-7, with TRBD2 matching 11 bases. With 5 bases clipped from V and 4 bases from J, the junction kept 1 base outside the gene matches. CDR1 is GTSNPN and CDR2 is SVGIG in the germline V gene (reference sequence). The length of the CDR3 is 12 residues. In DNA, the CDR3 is TGTGCCTGGGGGACTAGCGGTTACGAGCAGTACTTC. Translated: CAWGTSGYEQYF. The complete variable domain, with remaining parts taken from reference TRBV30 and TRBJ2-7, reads SQTIHQWPATLVQPVGSPLSLECTVEGTSNPNLYWYRQAAGRGLQLLFYSVGIGQISSEVPQNLSASRPQDRQFILSSKKLLLSDSGFYLCAWGTSGYEQYFGPGTRLTVT.

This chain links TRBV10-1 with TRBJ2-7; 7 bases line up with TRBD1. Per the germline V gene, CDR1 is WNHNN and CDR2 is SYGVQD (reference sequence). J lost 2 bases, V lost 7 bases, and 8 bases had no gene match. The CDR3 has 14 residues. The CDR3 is CASIAGQGAYEQYF. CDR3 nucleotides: TGCGCCAGCATAGCCGGGCAGGGGGCCTACGAGCAGTACTTC.

Written as DNA, the CDR3 is TGTGCCAGCAGTTCCCCCCGGGGGCGGGACTTCACCGGGGAGCTGTTTTTT. Its translation is CASSSPRGRDFTGELFF. V is TRBV28 and J is TRBJ2-2; possibly TRBD1 or TRBD2 for D (6 bases each). Trimming took 4 bases from V and 4 from J, leaving 19 bases between them. CDR3 length: 17 residues. Germline V CDR1 and CDR2: MDHEN, SYDVKM.

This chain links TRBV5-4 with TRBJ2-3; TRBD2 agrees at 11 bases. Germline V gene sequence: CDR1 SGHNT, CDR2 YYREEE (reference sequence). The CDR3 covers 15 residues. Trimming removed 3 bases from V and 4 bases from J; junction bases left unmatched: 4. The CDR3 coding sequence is TGTGCCAGCAGCTATACTAGCGGGAGCTCAGATACGCAGTATTTT. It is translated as CASSYTSGSSDTQYF.

The CDR3 sequence is CASSQEVGTANEQFF. The CDR3 DNA reads as TGCGCCAGCAGCCAAGAGGTGGGGACGGCCAATGAGCAGTTCTTC. V gene TRBV4-3 combines with J gene TRBJ2-1, with D possibly being TRBD1 or TRBD2 (5 bases each). The CDR3 loop spans 15 amino acids. Trimming cost V 0 bases and J 6 bases, with 12 bases left between them. Germline loops: CDR1 LGHNA, CDR2 YSLEER.